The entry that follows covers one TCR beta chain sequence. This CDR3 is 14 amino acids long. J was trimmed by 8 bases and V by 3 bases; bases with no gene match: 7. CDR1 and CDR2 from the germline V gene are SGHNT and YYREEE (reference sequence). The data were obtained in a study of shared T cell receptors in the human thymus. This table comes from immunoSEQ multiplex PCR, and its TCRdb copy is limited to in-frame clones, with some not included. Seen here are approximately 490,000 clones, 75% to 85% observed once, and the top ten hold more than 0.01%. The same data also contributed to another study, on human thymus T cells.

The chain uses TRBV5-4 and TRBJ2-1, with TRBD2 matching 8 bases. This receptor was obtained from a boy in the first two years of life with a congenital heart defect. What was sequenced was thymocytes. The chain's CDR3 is CASSCREGQDEQFF. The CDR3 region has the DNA TGTGCCAGCAGCTGTCGGGAGGGCCAGGATGAGCAGTTCTTC.